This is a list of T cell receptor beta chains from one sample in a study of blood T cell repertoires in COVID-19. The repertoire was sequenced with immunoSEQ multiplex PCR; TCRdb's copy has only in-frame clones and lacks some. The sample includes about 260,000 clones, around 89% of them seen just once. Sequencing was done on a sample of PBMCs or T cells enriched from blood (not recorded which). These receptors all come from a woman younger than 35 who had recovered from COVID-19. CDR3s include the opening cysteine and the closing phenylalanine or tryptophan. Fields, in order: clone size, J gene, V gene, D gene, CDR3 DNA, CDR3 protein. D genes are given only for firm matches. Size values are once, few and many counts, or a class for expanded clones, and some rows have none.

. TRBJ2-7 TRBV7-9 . TGTGCCAGCAGCTCACGGACCGGGAGCTCCTACGAGCAGTACTTC CASSSRTGSSYEQYF
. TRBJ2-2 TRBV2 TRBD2 TGTGCCAGCAGTGAATGGTCTGGCGGGGGGAACACCGGGGAGCTGTTTTTT CASSEWSGGGNTGELFF
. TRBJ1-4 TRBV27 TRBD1 TGTGCCAGCAGTTTGTGGCAGGGGGGTGAAAAACTGTTTTTT CASSLWQGGEKLFF
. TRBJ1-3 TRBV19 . TGTGCCAGTAGCCTAACAGGGGGAAACACCATATATTTT CASSLTGGNTIYF
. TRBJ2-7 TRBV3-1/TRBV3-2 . TGTGCCAGCAGCCACGACTACTACGAGCAGTACTTC CASSHDYYEQYF
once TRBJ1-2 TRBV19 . TGTGCCAGTAGTATGAGGGCAGAGGCGAACTATGGCTACACCTTC CASSMRAEANYGYTF
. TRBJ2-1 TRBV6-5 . TGTGCCAGCAGTTACTCGAGACAGTCTTACAATGAGCAGTTCTTC CASSYSRQSYNEQFF
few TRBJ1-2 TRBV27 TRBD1 TGTGCCAGCAGTCCACAGGGGGCGCGAATCTATGGCTACACCTTC CASSPQGARIYGYTF
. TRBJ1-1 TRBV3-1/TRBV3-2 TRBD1 TGTGCCAGCAGCCCGCCGCAAACAGGGGAAACTGAAGCTTTCTTT CASSPPQTGETEAFF
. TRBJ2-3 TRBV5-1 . TGCGCCAGCAGCTTGGGTGGTAGCGAAGATACGCAGTATTTT CASSLGGSEDTQYF
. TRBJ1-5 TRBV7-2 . TGTGCCAGCAGCTTAGTGGTGACAGGTGATCAGCCCCAGCATTTT CASSLVVTGDQPQHF
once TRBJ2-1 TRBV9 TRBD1 TGTGCCAGCAGCCCTCAAACAGGGGGTTGGTCCTACAATGAGCAGTTCTTC CASSPQTGGWSYNEQFF
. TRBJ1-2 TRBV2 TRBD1 TGTGCCAGCAGAGCGCGACAGGGGAACTATGGCTACACCTTC CASRARQGNYGYTF
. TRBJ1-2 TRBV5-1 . TGCGCCAGCAGCTTCGGAGCCTTAGACTATGGCTACACCTTC CASSFGALDYGYTF
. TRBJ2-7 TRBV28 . TGTGCCAGCAGTATGGGTATTCCGACAGACAACTACGAGCAGTACTTC CASSMGIPTDNYEQYF
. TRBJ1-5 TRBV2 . TGTGCCAGCAGTTGGGGGGGCCCAAATCAGCCCCAGCATTTT CASSWGGPNQPQHF
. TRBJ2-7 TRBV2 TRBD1 TGTGCCAGCAGTGGAGGACCGGGACAGGTGAACTACGAGCAGTACTTC CASSGGPGQVNYEQYF
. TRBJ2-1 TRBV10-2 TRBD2 TGCGCCAGCCGGGTTAGCGGGGGGTCGAGCTCCTACAATGAGCAGTTCTTC CASRVSGGSSSYNEQFF
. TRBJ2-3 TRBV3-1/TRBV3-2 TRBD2 TGTGCCAGCAGCCAAGATACGGGGCTAGCGGGGCAAACAGATACGCAGTATTTT CASSQDTGLAGQTDTQYF
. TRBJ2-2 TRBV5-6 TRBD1 TGTGCCAGCAGCCATACAGGGGGCACGAACACCGGGGAGCTGTTTTTT CASSHTGGTNTGELFF
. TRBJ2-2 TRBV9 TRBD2 TGTGCCAGCAGCGTAGGCGGGGGGTTCGCCGGGGAGCTGTTTTTT CASSVGGGFAGELFF
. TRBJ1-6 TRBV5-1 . TGCGCCAGCAGCTTGGCGGAGGGACTTAATTCACCCCTCCACTTT CASSLAEGLNSPLHF
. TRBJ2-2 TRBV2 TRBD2 TGTGCCAGCAGATCGACGACTAGCGGGGGGGCCTCCGCCGGGGAGCTGTTTTTT CASRSTTSGGASAGELFF
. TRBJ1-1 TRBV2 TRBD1 TGTGCCAGCAACTTAGACAGGGAGGACACTGAAGCTTTCTTT CASNLDREDTEAFF
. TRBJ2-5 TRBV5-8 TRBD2 TGTGCCAGCAGCCGAAGACTAGCGGGAGGCCAAGAGACCCAGTACTTC CASSRRLAGGQETQYF
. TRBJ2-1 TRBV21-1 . TGTGCCAGCAGCAAAGAGGCAGGGGGCGCACACAATGAGCAGTTCTTC CASSKEAGGAHNEQFF
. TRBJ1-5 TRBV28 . TGTGCCAGCAGCCTCTCCTCGGGGGGGAGCGGTCAGCCCCAGCATTTT CASSLSSGGSGQPQHF
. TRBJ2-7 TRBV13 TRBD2 TGTGCCAGCAGCTGGGAGCGGGGGGGCGTCTACGAGCAGTACTTC CASSWERGGVYEQYF
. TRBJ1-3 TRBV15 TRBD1 TGTGCCACCAGCAGAGGGACCGTTGGACAGGGTTCGGGAAACACCATATATTTT CATSRGTVGQGSGNTIYF
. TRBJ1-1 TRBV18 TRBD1 TGTGCCAGCTCACTAGACAGGGTGAGGAGCACTGAAGCTTTCTTT CASSLDRVRSTEAFF
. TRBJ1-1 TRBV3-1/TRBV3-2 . TGTGCCAGCAGTCTAAAATTCCAGGGGCGAGGCACTGAAGCTTTCTTT CASSLKFQGRGTEAFF
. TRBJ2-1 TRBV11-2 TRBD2 TGTGCCAGCAGCGGCGGGGGGCCATTGGATGAGCAGTTCTTC CASSGGGPLDEQFF
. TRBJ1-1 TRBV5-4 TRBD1 TGTGCCAGCGGACAGGGTACTGGGGAGCTCACTGAAGCTTTCTTT CASGQGTGELTEAFF
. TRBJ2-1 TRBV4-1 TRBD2 TGCGCCAGCAGCCAAGAATGGGAGCGGGGGGGGCACTTCAATGAGCAGTTCTTC CASSQEWERGGHFNEQFF
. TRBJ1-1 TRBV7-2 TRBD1 TGTGCCAGCAGCTTACGGACAGGGATGAACACTGAAGCTTTCTTT CASSLRTGMNTEAFF
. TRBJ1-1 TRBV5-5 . TGTGCCAGCAGCACGGCGGGTACTGAAGCTTTCTTT CASSTAGTEAFF
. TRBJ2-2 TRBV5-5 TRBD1 TGTGCCAGCAGCGGGCAGGGGGCAGGCGGGGAGCTGTTTTTT CASSGQGAGGELFF
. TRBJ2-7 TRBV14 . TGTGCCAGCAGCCCCTACTCCTACGAGCAGTACTTC CASSPYSYEQYF
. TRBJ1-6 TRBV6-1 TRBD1 TGTGCCAGCAGTGAAACAGGGGGCCCCCTGGCCCTCCACTTT CASSETGGPLALHF
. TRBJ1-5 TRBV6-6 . TGTGCCAGCAGCATAAATCCAAGAGATCTTAATCAGCCCCAGCATTTT CASSINPRDLNQPQHF
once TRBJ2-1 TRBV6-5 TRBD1 TGTGCCAGTGGGACAGTATCCTACAATGAGCAGTTCTTC CASGTVSYNEQFF
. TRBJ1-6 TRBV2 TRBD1 TGTGCCAGCAGCGGACAGGGGTCGGGATCACCCCTCCACTTT CASSGQGSGSPLHF
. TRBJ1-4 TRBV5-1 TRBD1 TGCGCCAGCAGCCCCTGGCAGGGGGGTAATGAAAAACTGTTTTTT CASSPWQGGNEKLFF
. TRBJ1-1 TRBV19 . TGTGCCAGTAGTATAGTGGGGCAGAGGAACACTGAAGCTTTCTTT CASSIVGQRNTEAFF
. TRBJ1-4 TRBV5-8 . TGTGCCAGCAGCCGCCTCCAGGGAGGTAATGAAAAACTGTTTTTT CASSRLQGGNEKLFF